This T cell receptor beta chain was recorded in a study of T cells after yellow fever vaccination. The germline gives CDR1 DFQATT, CDR2 SNEGSKA (reference sequence). Trimming took off 5 bases at V and 5 bases at J, with 21 bases between the two ends. This CDR3 has 15 residues. TCRdb itself ran the 5' RACE reads through MiXCR, one entry per CDR3 protein. Among about 510,000 distinct CDR3 sequences listed, about a fifth were seen once. Here the sequenced sample was PBMCs, taken less than 25 days after the first yellow fever vaccination. The sequence was obtained from a man aged 18 to 30 who received the YFV17D yellow fever vaccine. This chain uses TRBV20-1 with TRBJ1-1; D gene uncertain. The CDR3 loop is CSAPGEGSGGTEAFF. The CDR3 nucleotides read TGCAGTGCTCCCGGGGAAGGGTCGGGCGGGACTGAAGCTTTCTTT.